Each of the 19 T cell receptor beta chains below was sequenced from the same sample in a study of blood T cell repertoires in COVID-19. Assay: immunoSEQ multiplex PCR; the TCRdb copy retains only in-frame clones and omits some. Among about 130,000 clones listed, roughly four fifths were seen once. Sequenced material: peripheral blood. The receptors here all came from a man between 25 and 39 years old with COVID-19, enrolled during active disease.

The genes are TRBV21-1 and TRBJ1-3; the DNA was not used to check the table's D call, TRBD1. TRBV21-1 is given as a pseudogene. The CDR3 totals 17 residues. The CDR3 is CASTQAGQKSSGNTIYF. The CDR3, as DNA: TGTGCCAGCACCCAAGCCGGACAAAAGTCCTCTGGAAACACCATATATTTT.

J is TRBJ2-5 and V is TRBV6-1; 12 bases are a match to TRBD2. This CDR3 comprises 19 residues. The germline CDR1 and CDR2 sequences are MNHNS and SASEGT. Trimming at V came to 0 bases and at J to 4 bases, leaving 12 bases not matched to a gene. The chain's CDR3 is CASSEAVLAGGSPRETQYF. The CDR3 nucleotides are TGTGCCAGCAGTGAAGCCGTTCTAGCGGGGGGGAGCCCAAGAGAGACCCAGTACTTC.

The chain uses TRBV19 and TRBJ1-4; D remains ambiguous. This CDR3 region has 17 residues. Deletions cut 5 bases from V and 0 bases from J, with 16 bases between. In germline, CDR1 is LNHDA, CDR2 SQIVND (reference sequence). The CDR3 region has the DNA TGTGCCAGTAGTCTGGGCCAGAATCCAGCAACTAATGAAAAACTGTTTTTT. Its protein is CASSLGQNPATNEKLFF.

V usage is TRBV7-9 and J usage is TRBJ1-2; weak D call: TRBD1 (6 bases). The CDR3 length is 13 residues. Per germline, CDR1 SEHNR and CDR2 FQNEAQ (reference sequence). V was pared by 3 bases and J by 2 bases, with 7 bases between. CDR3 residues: CASSFTGNYGYTF. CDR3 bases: TGTGCCAGCAGCTTTACAGGGAACTATGGCTACACCTTC.

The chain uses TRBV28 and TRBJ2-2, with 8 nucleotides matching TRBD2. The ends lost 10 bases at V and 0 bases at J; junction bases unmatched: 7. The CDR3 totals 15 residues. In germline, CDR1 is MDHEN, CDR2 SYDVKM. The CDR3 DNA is TGTGCCACCCGGGGGGGGAGCACGAACACCGGGGAGCTGTTTTTT. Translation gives CATRGGSTNTGELFF.

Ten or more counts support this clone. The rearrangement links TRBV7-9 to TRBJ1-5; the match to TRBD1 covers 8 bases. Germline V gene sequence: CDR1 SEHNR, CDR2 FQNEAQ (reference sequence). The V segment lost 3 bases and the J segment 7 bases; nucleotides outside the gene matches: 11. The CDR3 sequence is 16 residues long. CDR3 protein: CASSLAQGASTQPQHF. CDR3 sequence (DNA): TGTGCCAGCAGCTTGGCTCAGGGGGCGTCCACCCAGCCCCAGCATTTT.

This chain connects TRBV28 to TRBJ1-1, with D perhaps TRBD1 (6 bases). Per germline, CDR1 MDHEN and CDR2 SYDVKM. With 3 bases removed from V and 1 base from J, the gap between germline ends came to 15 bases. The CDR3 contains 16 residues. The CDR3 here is CASSLTHYRENTEAFF. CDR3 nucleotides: TGTGCCAGCAGTTTGACGCACTACAGGGAGAACACTGAAGCTTTCTTT.

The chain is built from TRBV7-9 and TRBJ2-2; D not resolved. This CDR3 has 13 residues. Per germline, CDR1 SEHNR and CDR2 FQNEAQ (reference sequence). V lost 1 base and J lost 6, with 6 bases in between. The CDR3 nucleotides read TGTGCCAGCAGCTTAGGAGGTTCCGGGGAGCTGTTTTTT. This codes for CASSLGGSGELFF.

The CDR3 is CASSWTGMSTEAFF. For the CDR3, the DNA is TGTGCCAGCAGTTGGACAGGGATGAGCACTGAAGCTTTCTTT. V is TRBV25-1 and J is TRBJ1-1, with TRBD1 matching 8 bases. CDR3 size: 14 residues. From germline, CDR1 is MGHDK and CDR2 SYGVNS. J gave up 4 bases and V 5 bases, and 6 bases lay outside the gene matches. The whole variable domain, filled in from reference TRBV25-1 and TRBJ1-1, reads EADIYQTPRYLVIGTGKKITLECSQTMGHDKMYWYQQDPGMELHLIHYSYGVNSTEKGDLSSESTVSRIRTEHFPLTLESARPSHTSQYLCASSWTGMSTEAFFGQGTRLTVV.

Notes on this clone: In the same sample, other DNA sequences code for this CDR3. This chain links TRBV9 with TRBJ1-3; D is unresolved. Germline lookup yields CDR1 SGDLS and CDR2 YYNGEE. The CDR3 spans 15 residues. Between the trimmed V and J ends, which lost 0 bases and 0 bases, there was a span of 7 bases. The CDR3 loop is CASSVAGLSGNTIYF. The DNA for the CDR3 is TGTGCCAGCAGCGTAGCTGGGCTCTCTGGAAACACCATATATTTT.

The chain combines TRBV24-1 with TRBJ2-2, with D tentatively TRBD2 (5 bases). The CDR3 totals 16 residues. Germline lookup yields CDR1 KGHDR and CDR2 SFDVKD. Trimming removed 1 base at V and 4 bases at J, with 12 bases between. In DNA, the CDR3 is TGTGCCACCAGTGATTTAGTCCCGGGGTCCACCGGGGAGCTGTTTTTT. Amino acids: CATSDLVPGSTGELFF.

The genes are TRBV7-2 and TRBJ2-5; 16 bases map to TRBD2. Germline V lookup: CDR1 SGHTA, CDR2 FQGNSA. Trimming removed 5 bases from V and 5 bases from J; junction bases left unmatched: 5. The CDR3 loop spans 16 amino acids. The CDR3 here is CASSRGLAGGGETQYF. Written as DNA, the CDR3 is TGTGCCAGCAGCAGGGGACTAGCGGGAGGGGGGGAGACCCAGTACTTC.

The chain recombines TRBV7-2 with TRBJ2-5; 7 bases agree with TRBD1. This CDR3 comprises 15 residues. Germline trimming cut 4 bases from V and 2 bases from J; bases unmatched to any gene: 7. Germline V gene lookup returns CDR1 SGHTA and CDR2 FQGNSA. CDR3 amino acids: CASSSPTGPQETQYF. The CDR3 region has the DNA TGTGCCAGCAGCTCCCCGACAGGGCCTCAAGAGACCCAGTACTTC.

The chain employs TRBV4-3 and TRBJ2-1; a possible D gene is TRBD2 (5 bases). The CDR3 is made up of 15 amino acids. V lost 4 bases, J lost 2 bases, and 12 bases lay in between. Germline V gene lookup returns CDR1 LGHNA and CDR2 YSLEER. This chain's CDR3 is CASSLASGTYNEQFF. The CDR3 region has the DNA TGCGCCAGCAGCCTTGCATCCGGGACCTACAATGAGCAGTTCTTC.

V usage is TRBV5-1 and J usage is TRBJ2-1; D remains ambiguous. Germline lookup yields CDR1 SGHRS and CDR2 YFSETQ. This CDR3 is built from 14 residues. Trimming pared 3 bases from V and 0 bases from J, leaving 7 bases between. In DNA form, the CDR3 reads TGCGCCAGCAGCTATGGTAGCTCCTACAATGAGCAGTTCTTC. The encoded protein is CASSYGSSYNEQFF.

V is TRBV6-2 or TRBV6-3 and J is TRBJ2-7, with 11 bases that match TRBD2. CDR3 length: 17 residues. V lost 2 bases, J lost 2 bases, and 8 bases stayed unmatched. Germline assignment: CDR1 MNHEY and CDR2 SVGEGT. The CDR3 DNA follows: TGTGCCAGCAGTTACCGTACCGGGACTAGCGGTACCTACGAGCAGTACTTC. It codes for CASSYRTGTSGTYEQYF.

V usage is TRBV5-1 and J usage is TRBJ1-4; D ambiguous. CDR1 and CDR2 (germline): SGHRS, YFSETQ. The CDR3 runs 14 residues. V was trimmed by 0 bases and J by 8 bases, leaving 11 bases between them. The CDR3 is CASSLVGGSEKLFF. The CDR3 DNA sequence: TGCGCCAGCAGCTTGGTGGGAGGGTCCGAAAAACTGTTTTTT.

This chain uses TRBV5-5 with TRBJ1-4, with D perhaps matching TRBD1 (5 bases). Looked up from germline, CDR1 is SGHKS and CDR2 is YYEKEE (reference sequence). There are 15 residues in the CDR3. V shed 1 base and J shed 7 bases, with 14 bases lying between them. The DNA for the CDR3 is TGTGCCAGCAGCTTGTCGGGAGGGGTCACTGAAAAACTGTTTTTT. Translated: CASSLSGGVTEKLFF.

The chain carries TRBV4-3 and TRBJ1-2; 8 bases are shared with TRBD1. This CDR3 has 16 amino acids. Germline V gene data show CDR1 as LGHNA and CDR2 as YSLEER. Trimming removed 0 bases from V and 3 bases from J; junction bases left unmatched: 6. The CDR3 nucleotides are TGCGCCAGCAGCCAAGATCGACAGGGGTTGGACTATGGCTACACCTTC. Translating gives CASSQDRQGLDYGYTF.